This entry lists 18 T cell receptor beta chains sequenced from one sample in a study of siplizumab effects on memory and regulatory T cells. Sequencing was performed with immunoSEQ multiplex PCR; in TCRdb, only in-frame clones are kept and a portion is missing. Of more than 90,000 clones listed, around 94% are singletons. The sample was non-Treg CD4+ T cells sorted from blood. Every receptor here comes from a human donor in good health.

The chain uses TRBV15 and TRBJ1-4, with D hard to call. The germline V and J ends were trimmed by 0 bases and 5 bases, with 16 bases remaining between them. The CDR3 runs to 17 residues. Germline assignment: CDR1 LNHNV and CDR2 YYDKDF (reference sequence). The CDR3 DNA reads TGTGCCACCAGCAGAGACGCTCGGGCAGGCTTCAATGAAAAACTGTTTTTT. Translating it yields CATSRDARAGFNEKLFF.

V usage is TRBV6-5 and J usage is TRBJ1-5; 12 bases fit TRBD1. Germline assignment: CDR1 MNHEY and CDR2 SVGAGI. This CDR3 contains 15 residues. The V and J ends lost 6 bases and 6 bases, in that order; junction bases with no gene match: 6. The CDR3, as DNA: TGTGCCAGCAGCCAGGGACAGGGGGCATTTCAGCCCCAGCATTTT. Protein sequence: CASSQGQGAFQPQHF.

This clone was counted a single time. This rearrangement joins TRBV6-5 to TRBJ1-2; the D is unclear. The CDR3 loop spans 11 amino acids. The germline V gene encodes CDR1 MNHEY and CDR2 SVGAGI. V lost 3 bases, J lost 5 bases, and 4 bases lay in between. The CDR3 loop reads CASSYSYGYTF. The CDR3 DNA is TGTGCCAGCAGTTATTCGTATGGCTACACCTTC.

The chain links TRBV2 to TRBJ2-1; TRBD2 matches 12 bases. The CDR3 contains 15 residues. CDR1 SNHLY and CDR2 FYNNEI come from the germline V gene. J was trimmed by 8 bases and V by 3 bases; bases with no gene match: 5. The CDR3 bases are TGTGCCAGCAGTGAGACTAGCGGGAGTAGATATGAGCAGTTCTTC. Its translation: CASSETSGSRYEQFF.

CDR3 sequence reads: CSVDRGDTEAFF. CDR3 DNA: TGCAGCGTTGACCGGGGGGACACTGAAGCTTTCTTT. The chain links TRBV29-1 to TRBJ1-1; TRBD1 might be the D (5 bases). The length of the CDR3 is 12 residues. Trimming left V 3 bases short and J 3 bases short, with 8 bases between. Germline CDR1 is SQVTM and CDR2 is ANQGSEA.

Concerning this clone itself: Other DNA sequences in the sample encode the same CDR3. This rearrangement joins TRBV30 to TRBJ1-5; D remains ambiguous. CDR1 is GTSNPN and CDR2 is SVGIG in the germline V gene (reference sequence). V was pared by 0 bases and J by 4 bases, with 7 bases between. This CDR3 is 13 amino acids long. CDR3 in DNA: TGTGCCTGGAGTGTACGGGGTAATCAGCCCCAGCATTTT. Residues: CAWSVRGNQPQHF.

The rearrangement uses TRBV5-1 and TRBJ1-3; perhaps TRBD1 as D (5 bases). The germline V gene has CDR1 SGHRS and CDR2 YFSETQ. Between the trimmed V and J ends, which lost 0 bases and 2 bases, there was a span of 18 bases. The CDR3 loop spans 18 amino acids. This CDR3 reads CASSLAGQGMKAGNTIYF. CDR3 coding DNA: TGCGCCAGCAGCTTGGCCGGGCAGGGCATGAAGGCTGGAAACACCATATATTTT.

The chain combines TRBV6-5 with TRBJ2-1, with D possibly TRBD2 on 6 matching bases. The CDR3 has 16 amino acids. V lost 2 bases, J lost 0 bases, and 11 bases lay in between. Germline V CDR1 and CDR2: MNHEY, SVGAGI. The CDR3 sequence: CASSYLRGSSYNEQFF. The DNA of the CDR3 is TGTGCCAGCAGTTACCTTCGGGGGTCCTCCTACAATGAGCAGTTCTTC.

This clone was seen once. The rearrangement links TRBV5-4 to TRBJ2-2; unclear D gene. Trimming took off 6 bases at V and 0 bases at J, with 9 bases between the two ends. Germline loops: CDR1 SGHNT, CDR2 YYREEE (reference sequence). This CDR3 has 14 amino acids. The CDR3 sequence: CASTPTANTGELFF. In DNA, the CDR3 is TGTGCCAGCACCCCAACAGCGAACACCGGGGAGCTGTTTTTT.

As to this clone: This sample includes further DNA sequences coding for the same CDR3. The J gene is TRBJ2-7, the V gene TRBV28, with a tentative D call TRBD1 (6 bases). The CDR3 has 16 amino acids. CDR1 and CDR2 from the germline V gene are MDHEN and SYDVKM. V was trimmed by 5 bases and J by 3 bases, leaving 20 bases between them. The CDR3 loop reads CASSPPGGLKDYEQYF. CDR3 bases: TGTGCCAGCAGTCCGCCTGGGGGCCTAAAGGACTACGAGCAGTACTTC. Full variable domain (remainder filled in from reference TRBV28 and TRBJ2-7): DVKVTQSSRYLVKRTGEKVFLECVQDMDHENMFWYRQDPGLGLRLIYFSYDVKMKEKGDIPEGYSVSREKKERFSLILESASTNQTSMYLCASSPPGGLKDYEQYFGPGTRLTVT.

The chain links TRBV5-1 to TRBJ2-1; 10 nucleotides align to TRBD1. The V gene's germline CDR1 is SGHRS and CDR2 YFSETQ. CDR3 length: 14 residues. The V segment lost 5 bases and the J segment 10 bases; nucleotides outside the gene matches: 9. This CDR3 is CASSAGQGKVEQFF. The CDR3 DNA reads as TGCGCCAGCAGTGCGGGACAGGGGAAGGTGGAGCAGTTCTTC.

The gene calls are TRBV6-6 and TRBJ2-7; D perhaps matches TRBD2 (5 bases). Trimming took off 6 bases at V and 0 bases at J, with 12 bases between the two ends. CDR1 and CDR2 from the germline V gene are MNHNY and SVGAGI (reference sequence). This CDR3 has 14 residues. CDR3 sequence reads: CASSPRGSSYEQYF. The CDR3 nucleotides are TGTGCCAGCAGCCCACGTGGGAGCTCCTACGAGCAGTACTTC.

The rearrangement uses TRBV6-6 and TRBJ1-4; D not resolved. V dropped 6 bases and J dropped 7 bases, with 18 bases sitting between them. The CDR3 extends over 15 amino acids. Germline V lookup: CDR1 MNHNY, CDR2 SVGAGI (reference sequence). CDR3 in amino acids: CASRVGRRIGEKLFF. DNA for the CDR3: TGTGCCAGCAGGGTCGGACGACGGATAGGTGAAAAACTGTTTTTT.

The V and J genes are TRBV7-3 and TRBJ2-7; D is undetermined. CDR3 length: 13 residues. V was shortened by 3 bases and J by 4 bases, with 10 bases between the two germline ends. Germline CDR1 is SGHTA and CDR2 is FQGTGA. Here the CDR3 reads CASSLAAQYEQYF. CDR3 DNA sequence: TGTGCCAGCAGCTTGGCTGCGCAGTACGAGCAGTACTTC.

This chain uses TRBV5-1 with TRBJ2-7; a weak D match, TRBD2 (6 bases). CDR1 SGHRS and CDR2 YFSETQ come from the germline V gene. The CDR3 totals 13 residues. With 4 bases removed from V and 2 bases from J, the gap between germline ends came to 10 bases. CDR3 loop: CASSGGEAYEQYF. The CDR3 DNA is TGCGCCAGCAGCGGCGGGGAGGCCTACGAGCAGTACTTC.

This rearrangement joins TRBV14 to TRBJ2-1; no definite D call. Between the trimmed V and J ends, which lost 2 bases and 4 bases, there was a span of 12 bases. This CDR3 is built from 15 residues. The germline V gene encodes CDR1 SGHDN and CDR2 FVKESK. CDR3 region: CASSQFRGDYNEQFF. The CDR3 nucleotides are TGTGCCAGCAGCCAATTTAGAGGCGATTACAATGAGCAGTTCTTC.

The chain couples TRBV29-1 to TRBJ2-3; 9 bases align to TRBD2. The CDR3 has 14 residues. Trimming removed 6 bases from V and 0 bases from J; junction bases left unmatched: 4. Per germline, CDR1 SQVTM and CDR2 ANQGSEA. CDR3 sequence: CSVASGKSTDTQYF. CDR3 bases: TGCAGCGTCGCTAGCGGGAAGAGCACAGATACGCAGTATTTT.

The V and J genes are TRBV6-6 and TRBJ2-5, with no clear D. V shed 2 bases and J shed 3 bases, with 4 bases lying between them. The length of the CDR3 is 12 residues. Germline V CDR1 and CDR2: MNHNY, SVGAGI (reference sequence). The DNA for the CDR3 is TGTGCCAGCAGTTACGCCGAAGAGACCCAGTACTTC. It codes for CASSYAEETQYF.